This TCR beta chain was identified in a study of neurological immune-mediated disorders. This clonotype showed up many times. The antigen is undetermined. Stored at -80 C, 2 million PBMCs were the source of the unsorted libraries. V shed 2 bases and J 3 bases; nucleotides not matched to a gene: 5. This CDR3 is built from 15 residues. Per germline, CDR1 KGHSH and CDR2 LQKENI. General observations from the study: In HTLV-1-associated myelopathy, TCR clonal expansion was greatest, and in multiple sclerosis it was least, below healthy controls. Phylogenetic grouping placed 18 of 34 multiple sclerosis patients' repertoires in one related-CDR3 cluster, a possible signature.

The cDNA was synthesized by means of template-switch 5'RACE, which was carried out with 10-nucleotide random UMIs. TCRdb passed the 5' RACE reads through MiXCR, listing each CDR3 protein once. This table has some 83,000 distinct CDR3 sequences, 2.5% to 3% appearing once. The sequenced material came from PBMCs. V and J are TRBV18 and TRBJ2-7; 9 bases are a match to TRBD1. The source of this sequence is a woman aged 25 to 39 with multiple sclerosis. The CDR3 here is CASSPSSGQGYEQYF. DNA for the CDR3: TGTGCCAGCTCACCAAGCTCGGGACAGGGCTACGAGCAGTACTTC.